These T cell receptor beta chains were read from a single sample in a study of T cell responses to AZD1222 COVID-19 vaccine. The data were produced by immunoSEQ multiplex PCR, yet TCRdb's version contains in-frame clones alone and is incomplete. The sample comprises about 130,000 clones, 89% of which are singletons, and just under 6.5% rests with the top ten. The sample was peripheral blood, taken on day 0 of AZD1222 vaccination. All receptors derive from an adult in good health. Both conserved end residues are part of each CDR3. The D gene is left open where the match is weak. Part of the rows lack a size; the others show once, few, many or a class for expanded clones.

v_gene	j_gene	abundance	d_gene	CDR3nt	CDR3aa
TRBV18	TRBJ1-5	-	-	TGTGCCAGCTCGCCCGGGACAAAGGCATGGGGATATAGCAATCAGCCCCAGCATTTT	CASSPGTKAWGYSNQPQHF
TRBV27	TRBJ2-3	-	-	TGTGCCAGCAGTTGGGAGCAGGGTACGCAGTATTTT	CASSWEQGTQYF
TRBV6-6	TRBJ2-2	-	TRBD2	TGTGCCAGCAGTCGAACTAGCGACTATAACACCGGGGAGCTGTTTTTT	CASSRTSDYNTGELFF
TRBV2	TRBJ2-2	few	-	TGTGCCAGCAGCGCGGTGTCGAACACCGGGGAGCTGTTTTTT	CASSAVSNTGELFF
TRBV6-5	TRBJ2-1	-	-	TGTGCCAGCAGCCCCAGCGGGTATTACAATGAGCAGTTCTTC	CASSPSGYYNEQFF
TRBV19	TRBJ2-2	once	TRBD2	TGTGCCAGTAGCTGGAGCGGGGGCCTAAACACCGGGGAGCTGTTTTTT	CASSWSGGLNTGELFF
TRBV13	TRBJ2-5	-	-	TGTGCCAGCAGCTTAGACGGGGAGACCCAGTACTTC	CASSLDGETQYF
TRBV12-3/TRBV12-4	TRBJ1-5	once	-	TGTGCCAGTAGAATTGAGGATCAGCCCCAGCATTTT	CASRIEDQPQHF
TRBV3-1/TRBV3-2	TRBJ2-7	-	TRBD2	TGTGCCAGCAGCCAAGCTCTTCCTAGCGGGGGGAGCTCCTACGAGCAGTACTTC	CASSQALPSGGSSYEQYF
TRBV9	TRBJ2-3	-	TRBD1	TGTGCCAGCGGACAGGACGGAGCAGATACGCAGTATTTT	CASGQDGADTQYF
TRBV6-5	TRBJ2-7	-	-	TGTGCCAGCAGTTCCGCCGGGGGAGGAGCCTACGAGCAGTACTTC	CASSSAGGGAYEQYF
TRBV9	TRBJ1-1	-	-	TGTGCCAGCAGTGGGGTGGGGAACACTGAAGCTTTCTTT	CASSGVGNTEAFF
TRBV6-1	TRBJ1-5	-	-	TGTGCCAGCAGTGGGGGGACTGCGAATAGCAATCAGCCCCAGCATTTT	CASSGGTANSNQPQHF
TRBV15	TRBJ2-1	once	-	TGTGCCACCAGCAGAGATTCTGCTAGTTACAATGAGCAGTTCTTC	CATSRDSASYNEQFF
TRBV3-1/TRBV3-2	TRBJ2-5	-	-	TGTGCCAGCAGCCAAGAGGTGGGTGGAGAGACCCAGTACTTC	CASSQEVGGETQYF
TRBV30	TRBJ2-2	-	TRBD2	TGTGCCTGGAGTCGTGGACTAGCGGGGGTCGGGGAGCTGTTTTTT	CAWSRGLAGVGELFF
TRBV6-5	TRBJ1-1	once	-	TGTGCCACCTCTGACAGAAGCACTGAAGCTTTCTTT	CATSDRSTEAFF
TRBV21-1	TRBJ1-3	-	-	TGTGCCAGCAGGGACAGGGAGGCTGGAAACACCATATATTTT	CASRDREAGNTIYF
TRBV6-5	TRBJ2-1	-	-	TGTGCCAGCAGTTACGGGGATTACAATGAGCAGTTCTTC	CASSYGDYNEQFF
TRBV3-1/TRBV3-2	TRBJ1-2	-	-	TGTGCCAGCAACTCAATGGGCGCTACTAACTATGGCTACACCTTC	CASNSMGATNYGYTF
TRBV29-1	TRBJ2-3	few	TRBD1	TGCAGCGTTGACCAGGGGGGCACAGATACGCAGTATTTT	CSVDQGGTDTQYF
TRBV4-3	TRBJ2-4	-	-	TGCGCCAGCAGCCAAGTTCTGTTGGGGGGTCGAACCCCTTCCCCCAAAAACATTCAGTACTTC	CASSQVLLGGRTPSPKNIQYF
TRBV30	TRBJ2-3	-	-	TGTGCCTGGAGTGCAACCGGGCCCACAGATACGCAGTATTTT	CAWSATGPTDTQYF
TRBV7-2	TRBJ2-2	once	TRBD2	TGTGCCAGCAATAGCGGGTATAACACCGGGGAGCTGTTTTTT	CASNSGYNTGELFF
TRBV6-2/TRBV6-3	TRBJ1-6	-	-	TGTGCCAGCAGTTACGAGAGGAAGTCACCCCTCCACTTT	CASSYERKSPLHF
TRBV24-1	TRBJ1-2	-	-	TGTGCCACCAGTGATTCCAACAGCTATGGCTACACCTTC	CATSDSNSYGYTF